The clone carrying this T cell receptor beta chain has only a few counts. Its specificity is not known. cDNA synthesis used the whole RNA isolate, giving expressed TCRB sequences. The protocol was immunoSEQ multiplex PCR, while the TCRdb copy is restricted to in-frame clones and leaves out a portion. The sample lists 150,000 to 200,000 clones; approximately 7.8% were seen once. Germline values: CDR1 SGHVS, CDR2 FNYEAQ. This CDR3 comprises 13 residues. Trimming stripped 5 bases from V and 2 bases from J, with 7 bases between. The entry originates in a study of beta chain features in type 1 diabetes. Findings of the study overall: Lower insertion and higher deletion counts appeared at VDJ junctions in type 1 diabetes patients. Moderately but significantly shorter TCRB CDR3s were found in Type 1 diabetes patients in all four CD4+ subsets.

Source material: central memory CD4+ T cells from blood. The clonotype originates from a middle-aged woman with type 1 diabetes. The chain uses TRBV7-6 and TRBJ1-5; D call uncertain. The CDR3 sequence: CASSPSGNQPQHF. The DNA for the CDR3 is TGTGCCAGCAGCCCCTCGGGCAATCAGCCCCAGCATTTT.